This TCR beta chain was obtained from a study of monozygotic twins with inflammatory bowel disease. The study, taken as a whole, reports: The study found lower TCRbeta diversity (inverse Simpson) in IBD patients than in healthy co-twins. IBD patients shared fewer clonotypes with others than healthy twins, especially with disease activity.

The CDR3 has 16 residues. From germline, CDR1 is DFQATT and CDR2 SNEGSKA (reference sequence). With regard to this clonotype: What it binds is not known.

TCRdb reprocessed the 5' RACE reads and reports one entry per CDR3 protein, with no DNA. This repertoire includes around 230,000 distinct CDR3 sequences. The receptor's source is a human donor with ulcerative colitis or Crohn's disease, or a healthy co-twin of an affected twin (not recorded which). The gene calls are TRBV20-1 and TRBJ1-5. Sample: blood. CDR3 protein: CSAQKRSFYGNQPQHF.